This T cell receptor (beta chain) emerged from a study of CD8+CD57+ T cells in acquired aplastic anemia. Study at large: An average of around 3.5 ug of DNA was obtained from sorted CD4+ and CD8+ cells.

Both TCR beta VDJ combination and CDR3 sequence profiling were carried out. Genomic DNA was the template for this profiling. TCRdb used MiXCR to reprocess the reads, holding one entry per CDR3 protein. There are 250,000 to 350,000 distinct CDR3 sequences in the sample; under 65% occur only once, and roughly 1.2% lies in the top ten. Patients chosen for sequencing had CD8+CD57+ cells that had expanded, as shown by flow cytometry. Acquired aplastic anemia of severe grade affected all patients. This CDR3 region has 15 residues. V was trimmed by 5 bases and J by 6 bases, leaving 20 bases between them. CDR1 is SSHAT and CDR2 is FNYEAQ in the germline V gene (reference sequence). Broader study findings: Overlap between patients and controls comprised twenty-nine CD8+ CDR3 sequences.

Worth noting for this clonotype: As yet, its antigen is unknown.

Source material: sorted CD4+, CD8+, or CD8+CD57+ T cells (not recorded which) from PBMCs. This chain connects TRBV7-7 to TRBJ2-7; D ambiguous. This TCR derives from a human donor with aplastic anemia. The CDR3 DNA is TGTGCCAGCAGCCTCCGTGTGGATATTGAGAGCGAGCAGTACTTC. This encodes CASSLRVDIESEQYF.